This T cell receptor beta chain came from a study of cytomegalovirus exposure and HLA in healthy donors listed by TCRdb under 2017. Study-wide context: According to an earlier analysis of a few hundred of the donors, about 179 million T cells yielded 117 million unique TCR beta sequences and roughly 280 Gb of sequence data. Approximately 300 gigabases of sequencing data and tens of millions of unique TCR sequences were included in an early release covering several hundred HLA-typed donors. Among the roughly 370 genotyped donors, around 81% belonged to the genetic ancestry cluster associated with self-reported Caucasian donors. The study was designed to test whether signatures of past pathogen exposure could be identified by cataloging public T cell receptors. The study used immunosequencing to profile the T cell repertoires of approximately 640 subjects and linked those repertoires to cytomegalovirus serostatus. Besides the first cohort of around 670 subjects, a separate validation cohort made up of 120 or so different subjects was used. To predict cytomegalovirus infection status, the study combined high-throughput TCR immunosequencing, statistical association of individual TCRs with disease status, and machine learning. A later analysis re-analyzed previously published TCR beta repertoires from 666 donors and added high-resolution HLA genotyping to study TCR occurrence patterns. Rather than using new phenotypic data, the later analysis identified candidate immune exposures from TCR beta sequences and from how often those sequences occurred across donors. An earlier analysis of approximately 580 of the donors used high-throughput TCR beta sequencing to judge whether each TCR beta V gene segment behaved as functional or pseudogenic. Alongside the repertoire data, information on donor age, sex, ethnicity and CMV serostatus was compiled. In a later genetic analysis, genome-wide SNP genotypes for about 55% of the roughly 670 donors were used, and that subset was treated as a discovery cohort. All discovery cohort repertoires had been generated using a single sequencing platform. HLA typing covered class I and class II loci at four-digit resolution. Typing coverage varied by locus: about 620-630 donors for A, B, C, DRB1 and DQB1; around 560 for DQA1; around 570 for DPA1; roughly 470 for DPB1. Roughly five DR-DQ haplotypes were treated as single units for association and clustering because of strong linkage in the cohort. On average, 235,054 unique TCR beta nucleotide sequences were sequenced per donor among about 400 genotyped donors of the cohort, with roughly 18% of those sequences being non-productive.

Library method: the immunoSEQ multiplex PCR assay. A mixture of 60 forward primers for TCR Vbeta segments and 13 reverse primers for TCR Jbeta segments was used in the multiplex PCR. The CDR3 region of rearranged TCR beta genes was amplified from genomic DNA with a multiplex PCR assay. The Illumina HiSeq System was used to sequence the amplified TCR beta libraries as 87-base-pair reads. Concerning the study's data processing: In a later analysis, around 80 million unique TCR beta chains were counted across the roughly 670 repertoires, and approximately 11 million of these chains were shared by at least two donors. To remove PCR and sequencing errors, raw reads were error-corrected and collapsed into unique sequences using a nearest-neighbor algorithm that merged closely related sequences. CDR3 sequences were aligned to IMGT reference sequences to assign V, D and J gene segments. For a sequence to be retained, a match of at least six nucleotides to both a V gene segment and a J gene segment was required. A rearrangement was called productive if the CDR3 had no stop codons and remained in frame with V and J, and every other rearrangement was called non-productive. CDR3 was defined according to IMGT convention as the region running from the second conserved V-encoded cysteine to the conserved J-encoded phenylalanine. Sequences without an unambiguous match to a single V gene segment were excluded from the earlier analysis of a few hundred of the donors. In an earlier analysis of roughly 600 of the donors, a V segment was called functional when productive rearrangements were above 56.7%, and segregating when the standard deviation between donors exceeded 5%. A statistical classification framework was built for diagnosing cytomegalovirus status from the catalog of TCR beta chain sequences. In a later analysis, TCR nucleotide sequences were compared against IMGT/GENE-DB human TR gene sequences so that V and J genes could be assigned. Using the TCRdist pipeline, a later analysis assigned CDR3 sequences along with most-parsimonious VDJ recombination scenarios. In a later analysis, every TCR beta chain was defined by the combination of its CDR3 amino acid sequence and its V-gene family, and reads without a unique V-gene family were dropped. As a way to deal with suspected cross-contamination and a sequencing artifact, a later analysis dropped approximately 570 nucleotide sequences that were highly shared and had low generation probability. A later analysis calculated a clonal expansion index for each public chain from normalized within-repertoire ranks of inferred template counts. Generation probabilities in a later analysis came from a VDJ recombination model fitted to out-of-frame rearrangements, and those results were checked against IGoR. Hypergeometric tests were used in a later analysis to score TCR-TCR, TCR-HLA and TCR-CMV co-occurrence, with a repertoire-size bias correction applied to the TCR pairs. In a later analysis, false discovery rates were estimated by permuting HLA or CMV assignments 20 times. In a later analysis, co-occurring TCRs were grouped using DBSCAN, and TCRdist sequence similarity was added for clustering within HLA-allele-positive subsets. For co-occurrence clustering, repertoires with fewer than 30,000 or more than 120,000 public chains were excluded, along with roughly 5 repertoires with anomalous nucleotide sharing. TCRdb provides this immuneACCESS table in a form limited to in-frame rearrangements. Some clones are lacking; in checked studies, under half of them reflect an unresolved V gene, and why the rest are absent is not known. V, J and clone size are taken as reported in that table, and D and trimming were inferred from the DNA itself. The sample data list roughly 200,000 clones, and just over 75% of these were observed just once. The leading ten clones occupy approximately 2% of the sample.

The cohort consisted of hundreds of healthy bone marrow donors. At the time of sampling, every cohort member was nominally healthy, though immune exposures that went unrecorded were likely present. The donor tested CMV seronegative and was one of the 352 seronegative cohort members. Each donor provided a peripheral blood sample, and peripheral blood mononuclear cells were used for TCR beta sequencing. The Qiagen DNeasy Blood Extraction Kit was used to extract genomic DNA from the blood cell samples. Points the paper makes about the study in general: A later genetic analysis reported fewer N-insertions in productive TCRs among donors in an Asian-associated ancestry cluster than the roughly 650-donor mean. Across donors, most TCR sequences were observed very rarely, whereas some public TCRs were present in many individuals. Linkage disequilibrium might explain the correlated functional status among segregating V segments, but an unknown experimental factor could not be ruled out. A later analysis found that HLA-associated TCR beta chains were more clonally expanded and had lower generation probabilities than equally common non-associated chains. An earlier analysis of approximately 570 of the donors showed that most TCR beta V segments appeared in productive rearrangements either about 87% or about 30% of the time, which broadly matched IMGT annotations. In a later analysis, several top co-occurrence clusters were reported to appear linked to parvovirus B19, influenza, CMV and Epstein-Barr virus. According to a later analysis, most CMV-associated TCR beta chains appeared to be HLA-restricted, and the HLA associations seemed to be driven largely by CMV exposure. HLA typing was unavailable for some donors at each locus, so association tests used only the typed subset. Some IMGT-functional V segments, including TRBV6-2 and TRBV6-3, could not be told apart with the 87-base-pair reads, so those segments were excluded. A later analysis found that TCR association rates varied across HLA loci, with DRB1 alleles showing the most associated TCRs and HLA-C alleles the fewest. A total of about 180 TCR beta chains were listed by the study as associated with cytomegalovirus. Only TCR beta chains were sequenced in this cohort, and the absence of alpha or paired-chain data limited detectable features. Presence/absence analyses assumed roughly uniform sequencing depth across donors, an assumption that may not hold. V-gene and J-gene trimming of TCR beta chains was associated with a missense DCLRE1C variant in a later genetic analysis, and the association was replicated in an independent cohort. Because counts were too low, seventeen rarely observed V segments, including chromosome 9 orphons, were excluded from the earlier analysis of several hundred of the donors. Immune exposure information for the cohort was limited to CMV serostatus. According to the authors, the approach could potentially be generalized to other disease states and immunological phenotypes. Cytomegalovirus status was reported to be diagnosed by the classifier with high specificity and sensitivity in both the original and validation cohorts. A further reported finding was that TCR beta sequences accurately predicted the HLA-A and HLA-B alleles for most subjects in the first cohort. Specific HLA alleles were associated with roughly 16,000 TCR beta sequences at a false discovery rate of 0.05 in a later analysis. In vitro tests confirmed that a few of the cytomegalovirus-associated TCR beta chains recognize cytomegalovirus antigens. A group of highly shared sequence variants was considered likely to be a technical artifact of the sequencing pipeline. When HLA alleles, especially DR and DQ, strongly co-occurred, attributing TCR associations to individual alleles was difficult.

Reading from cysteine to phenylalanine, the CDR3 counts 14 amino acids. Of the read, only the CDR3 DNA is kept; its 42 bases are in frame from base 1. V is cut by 5 bases and J by 2 bases, and the space between the germline ends is 13 bases. The germline V gene encodes CDR1 LNHNV and CDR2 YYDKDF (reference sequence). Points on this clone: Its antigen remains unidentified. Base qualities are not provided; no much larger clone lies one nucleotide away.

The sequenced material came from PBMCs. The sequence joins TRBV15 to TRBJ2-7, with TRBD1 as a weak D call on 6 bases. This TCR was sampled from a young man in good health and CMV-seronegative. The CDR3 loop reads CATSDRDKPYEQYF. The base sequence is TGTGCCACCAGCGACCGGGACAAGCCCTACGAGCAGTACTTC.